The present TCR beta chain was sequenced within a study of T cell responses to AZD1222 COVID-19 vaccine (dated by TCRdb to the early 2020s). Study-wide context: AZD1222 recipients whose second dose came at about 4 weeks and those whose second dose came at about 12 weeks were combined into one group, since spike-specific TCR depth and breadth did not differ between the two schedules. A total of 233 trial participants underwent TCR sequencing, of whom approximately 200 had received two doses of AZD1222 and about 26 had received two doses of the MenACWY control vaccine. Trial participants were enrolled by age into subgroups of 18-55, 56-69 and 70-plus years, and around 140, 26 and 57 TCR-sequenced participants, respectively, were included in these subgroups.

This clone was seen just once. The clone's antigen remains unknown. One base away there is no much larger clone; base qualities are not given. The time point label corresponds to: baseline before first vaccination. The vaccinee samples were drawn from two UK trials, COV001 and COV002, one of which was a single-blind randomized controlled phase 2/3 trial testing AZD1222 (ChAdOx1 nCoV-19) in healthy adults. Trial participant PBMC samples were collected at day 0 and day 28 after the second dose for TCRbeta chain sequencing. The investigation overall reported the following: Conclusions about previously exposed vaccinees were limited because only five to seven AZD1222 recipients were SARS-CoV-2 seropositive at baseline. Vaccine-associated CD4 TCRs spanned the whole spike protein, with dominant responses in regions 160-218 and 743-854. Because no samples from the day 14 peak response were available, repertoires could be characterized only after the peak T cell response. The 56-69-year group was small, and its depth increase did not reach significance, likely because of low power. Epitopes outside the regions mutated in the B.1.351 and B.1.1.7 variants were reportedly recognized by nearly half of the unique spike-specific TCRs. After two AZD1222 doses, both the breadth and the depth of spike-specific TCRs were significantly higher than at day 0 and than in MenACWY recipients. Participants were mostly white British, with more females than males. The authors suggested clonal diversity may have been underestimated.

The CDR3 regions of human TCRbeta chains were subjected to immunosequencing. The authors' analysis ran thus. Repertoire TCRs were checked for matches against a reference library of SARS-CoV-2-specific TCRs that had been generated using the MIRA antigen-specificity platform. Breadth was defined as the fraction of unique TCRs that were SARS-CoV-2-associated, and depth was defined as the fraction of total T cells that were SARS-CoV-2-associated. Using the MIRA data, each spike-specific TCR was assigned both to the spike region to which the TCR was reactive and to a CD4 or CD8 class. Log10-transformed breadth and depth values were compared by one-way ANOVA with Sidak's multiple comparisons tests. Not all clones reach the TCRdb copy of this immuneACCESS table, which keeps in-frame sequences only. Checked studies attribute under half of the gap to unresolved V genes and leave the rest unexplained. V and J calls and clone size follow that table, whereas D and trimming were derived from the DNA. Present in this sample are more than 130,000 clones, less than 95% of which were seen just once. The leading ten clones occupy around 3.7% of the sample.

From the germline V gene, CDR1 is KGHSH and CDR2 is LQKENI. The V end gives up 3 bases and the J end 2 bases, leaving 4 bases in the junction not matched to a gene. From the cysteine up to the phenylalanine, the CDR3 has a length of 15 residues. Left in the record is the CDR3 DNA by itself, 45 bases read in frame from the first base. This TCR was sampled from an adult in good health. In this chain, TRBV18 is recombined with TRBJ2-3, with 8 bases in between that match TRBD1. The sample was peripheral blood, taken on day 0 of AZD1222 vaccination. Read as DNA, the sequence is TGTGCCAGCTCACCGCTGACAGGGGACACAGATACGCAGTATTTT. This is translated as CASSPLTGDTDTQYF.